This T cell receptor beta chain was found in a study of control samples from healthy donors and cancer patients. The repertoire was sequenced with immunoSEQ multiplex PCR; TCRdb's copy has only in-frame clones and lacks some. The table includes about 220,000 clones, roughly 94% detected once. Per germline, CDR1 LNHNV and CDR2 YYDKDF (reference sequence). The CDR3 runs to 15 residues. The V gene lost 5 bases and the J gene lost 7 bases, with 17 bases spanning the gap. V and J are TRBV15 and TRBJ2-2, with D perhaps matching TRBD2 (5 bases). This clonotype was sampled from a man aged 50-59 years in good health. Specimen: blood. The CDR3 bases are TGTGCCACCAGCTTAAATGCCGGGGTAGGCGGGGAGCTGTTTTTT. Amino acids: CATSLNAGVGGELFF.